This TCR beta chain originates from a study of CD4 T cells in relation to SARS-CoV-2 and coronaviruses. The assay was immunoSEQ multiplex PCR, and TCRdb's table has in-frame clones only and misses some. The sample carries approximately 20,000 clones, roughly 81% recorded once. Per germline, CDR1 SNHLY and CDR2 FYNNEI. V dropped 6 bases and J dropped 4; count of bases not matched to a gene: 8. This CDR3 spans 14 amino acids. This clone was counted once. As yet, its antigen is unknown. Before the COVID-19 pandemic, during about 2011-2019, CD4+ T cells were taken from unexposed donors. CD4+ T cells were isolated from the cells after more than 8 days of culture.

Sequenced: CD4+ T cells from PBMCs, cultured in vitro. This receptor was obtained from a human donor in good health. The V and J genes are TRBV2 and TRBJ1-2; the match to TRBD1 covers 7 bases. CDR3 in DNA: TGTGCCAGCAGGCCGACCGGGACAGTCTATGGCTACACCTTC. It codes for CASRPTGTVYGYTF.